This T cell receptor beta chain was recorded in a study of blood T cell repertoires in COVID-19 (dated by TCRdb to about 2020). For the wider study: Collaborator samples came from the United States, Italy and Spain and covered acute and convalescent phases of COVID-19. The repertoires were released in a freely available public database meant as a resource for research on the immune response to SARS-CoV-2. Where available, HLA class I and class II types were taken from metadata supplied by the sample provider and were not determined by assay-based typing. Nearly every sample came with metadata listing a de-identified subject ID, COVID-19 status, age in years and sex. Subjects who had been exposed to COVID-19, were actively infected with it, or had recovered from it provided the deeply sampled blood TCRbeta repertoires that made up the dataset. The samples were drawn from two sources: the first 160 participants of the ongoing ImmuneRACE study, and over 950 subjects contributed by 6 global collaborators. The material from the prospective study consisted of cDNA or gDNA derived from T cells, B-cell-depleted T cells, or PBMCs. Overall study outcomes, separate from this receptor: The quantity of clinical and demographic metadata differed by source and by participant and was supplied without curation.

The immunoSEQ Assay, a bias-controlled multiplex PCR, was used to amplify TCRbeta CDR3 regions from genomic DNA. In the original analysis: Within the assay, amplification of reference gene primers was used to estimate how many nucleated cells each sample contained. To quantify the absolute abundance of each unique TCRbeta CDR3 rearrangement, sequence reads were collapsed and filtered. For each sample, productive Simpson clonality was calculated as the square root of Simpson's diversity index across productive rearrangements. Not all clones reach the TCRdb copy of this immuneACCESS table, which keeps in-frame sequences only. Checked studies attribute under half of the gap to unresolved V genes and leave the rest unexplained. Clone size and V and J calls were adopted from that table, with D and trimming inferred from the DNA. The sample table records about 150,000 clones; roughly 78% of these occur just once. Of the sample, just over 6% is held by the ten largest clones.

This clone was counted once. Its antigen remains unidentified. No much larger clone is present one base from it, and per-base qualities are unavailable. Based on the germline V gene (reference sequence), the CDR1 and CDR2 sequences are GTSNPN and SVGIG. V drops 6 bases and J drops 4 bases, leaving 9 bases in between. The CDR3 covers 11 residues, taking in both the cysteine and the phenylalanine. Only the CDR3 DNA is retained, 33 bases long and in frame from the first base. In the prospective study, participants were 18 to 89 years old, resided in about 25 geographic areas of the United States, and were enrolled through a virtual design. In the prospective study, participants were assigned to cohorts based on the clinical history participants reported in a screening survey and a study questionnaire. ImmuneRACE Cohort 3 recovered participants were defined by two consecutive negative NP/OP PCR tests, healthcare professional clearance, or symptom resolution. In the prospective study, whole blood, serum and a nasopharyngeal or oropharyngeal swab were collected from each participant by mobile phlebotomists. Participants in the prospective study had the option to provide additional blood draws and questionnaires over a roughly two-month period. Blood samples from the prospective study were shipped frozen or at room temperature prior to DNA extraction.

Sequenced sample: PBMCs or T cells enriched from blood (not recorded which). This TCR came from a woman aged 45-65 years who had recovered from COVID-19. This chain is built from TRBV30 and TRBJ2-5; TRBD2 might be the D gene, on 6 matching bases. The DNA sequence is given as TGTGCCTGTGCGGGGAGAGAGACCCAGTACTTC. Its translation reads: CACAGRETQYF.